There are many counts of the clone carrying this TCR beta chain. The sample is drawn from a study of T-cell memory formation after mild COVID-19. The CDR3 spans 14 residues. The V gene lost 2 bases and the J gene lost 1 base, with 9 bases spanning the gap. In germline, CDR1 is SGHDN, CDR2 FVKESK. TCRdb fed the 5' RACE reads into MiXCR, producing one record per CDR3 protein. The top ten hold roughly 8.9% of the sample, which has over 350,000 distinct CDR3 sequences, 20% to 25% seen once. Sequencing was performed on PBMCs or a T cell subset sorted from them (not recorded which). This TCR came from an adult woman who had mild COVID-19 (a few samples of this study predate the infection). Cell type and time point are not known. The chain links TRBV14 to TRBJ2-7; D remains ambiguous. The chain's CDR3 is CASSQLYSSYEQYF. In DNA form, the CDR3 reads TGTGCCAGCAGCCAACTGTACAGTTCCTACGAGCAGTACTTC. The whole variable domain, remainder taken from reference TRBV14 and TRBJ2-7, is EAGVTQFPSHSVIEKGQTVTLRCDPISGHDNLYWYRRVMGKEIKFLLHFVKESKQDESGMPNNRFLAERTGGTYSTLKVQPAELEDSGVYFCASSQLYSSYEQYFGPGTRLTVT.